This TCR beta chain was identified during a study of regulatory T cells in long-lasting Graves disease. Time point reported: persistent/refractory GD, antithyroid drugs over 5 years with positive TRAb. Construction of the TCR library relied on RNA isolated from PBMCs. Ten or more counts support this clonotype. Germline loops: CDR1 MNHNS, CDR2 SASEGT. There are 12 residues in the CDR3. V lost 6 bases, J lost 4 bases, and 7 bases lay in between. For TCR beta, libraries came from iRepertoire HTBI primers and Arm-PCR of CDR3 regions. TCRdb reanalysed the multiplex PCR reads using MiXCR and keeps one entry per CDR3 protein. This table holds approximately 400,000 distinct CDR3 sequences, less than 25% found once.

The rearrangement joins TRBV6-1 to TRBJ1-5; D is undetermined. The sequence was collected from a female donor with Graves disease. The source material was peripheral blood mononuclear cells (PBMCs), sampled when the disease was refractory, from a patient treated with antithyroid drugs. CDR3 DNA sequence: TGTGCCAGCAGCACAGAGAATCAGCCCCAGCATTTT. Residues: CASSTENQPQHF.